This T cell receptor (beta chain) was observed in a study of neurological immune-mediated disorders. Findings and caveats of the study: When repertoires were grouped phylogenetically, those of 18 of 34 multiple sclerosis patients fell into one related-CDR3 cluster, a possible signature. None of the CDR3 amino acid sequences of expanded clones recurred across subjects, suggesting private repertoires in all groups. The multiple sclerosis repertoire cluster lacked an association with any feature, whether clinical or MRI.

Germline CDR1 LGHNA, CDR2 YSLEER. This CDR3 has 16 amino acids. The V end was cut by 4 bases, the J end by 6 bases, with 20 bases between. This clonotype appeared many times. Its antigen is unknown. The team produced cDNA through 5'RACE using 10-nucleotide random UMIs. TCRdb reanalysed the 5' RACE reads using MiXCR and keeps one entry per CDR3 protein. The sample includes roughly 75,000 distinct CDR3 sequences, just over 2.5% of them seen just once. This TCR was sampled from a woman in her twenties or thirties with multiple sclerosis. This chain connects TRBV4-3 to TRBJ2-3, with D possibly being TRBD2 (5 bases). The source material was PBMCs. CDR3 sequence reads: CASSLEPSGVGDTQYF. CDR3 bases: TGCGCCAGCAGCCTCGAACCCAGCGGCGTAGGCGATACGCAGTATTTT.